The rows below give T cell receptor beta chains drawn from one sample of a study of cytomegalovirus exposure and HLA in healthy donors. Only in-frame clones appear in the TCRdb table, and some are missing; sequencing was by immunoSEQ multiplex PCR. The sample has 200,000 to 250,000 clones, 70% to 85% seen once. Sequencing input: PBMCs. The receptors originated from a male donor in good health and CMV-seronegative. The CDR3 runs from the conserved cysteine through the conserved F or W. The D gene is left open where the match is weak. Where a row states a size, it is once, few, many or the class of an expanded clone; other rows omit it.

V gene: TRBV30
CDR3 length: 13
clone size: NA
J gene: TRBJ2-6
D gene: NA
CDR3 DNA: TGTGCTGAGGGGGAGCCTGGGGCCAACGTCCTGACTTTC
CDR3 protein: CAEGEPGANVLTF

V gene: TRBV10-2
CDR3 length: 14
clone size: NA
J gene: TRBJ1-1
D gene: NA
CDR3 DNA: TGCGCCAGCATGGAGGACTACTTGAACACTGAAGCTTTCTTT
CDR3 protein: CASMEDYLNTEAFF

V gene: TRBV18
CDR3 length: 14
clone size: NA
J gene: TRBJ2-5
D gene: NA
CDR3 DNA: TGTGCCAGCTCACCCACAGGGAACGGGGAGACCCAGTACTTC
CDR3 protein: CASSPTGNGETQYF

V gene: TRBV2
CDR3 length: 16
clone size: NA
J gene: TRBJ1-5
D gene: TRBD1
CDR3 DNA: TGTGCCAGCAGTGGCGGACAGGGAGGGCGCAATCAGCCCCAGCATTTT
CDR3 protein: CASSGGQGGRNQPQHF

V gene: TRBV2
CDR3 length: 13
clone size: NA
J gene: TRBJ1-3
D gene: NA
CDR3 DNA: TGTGCCAGCATGAGGACAGAAGGAAACACCATATATTTT
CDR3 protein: CASMRTEGNTIYF

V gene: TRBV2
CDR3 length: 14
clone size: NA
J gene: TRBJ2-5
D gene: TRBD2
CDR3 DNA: TGTGCCAGCACGGGACTAGCGGGAGGAGAGACCCAGTACTTC
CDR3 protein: CASTGLAGGETQYF

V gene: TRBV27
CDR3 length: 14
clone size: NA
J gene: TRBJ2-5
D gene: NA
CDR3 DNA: TGTGCCAGCAGTTTCTTCGGGGGTGGCGAGACCCAGTACTTC
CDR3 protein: CASSFFGGGETQYF

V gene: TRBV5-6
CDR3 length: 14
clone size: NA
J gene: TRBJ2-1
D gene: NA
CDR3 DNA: TGTGCCAGCAGCTTTGGCGGGATGTACAATGAGCAGTTCTTC
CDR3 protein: CASSFGGMYNEQFF

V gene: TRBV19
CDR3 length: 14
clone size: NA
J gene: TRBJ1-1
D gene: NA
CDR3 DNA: TGTGCCAGTACCGACCGGGGGGGGTCCCCTGAAGCTTTCTTT
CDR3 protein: CASTDRGGSPEAFF

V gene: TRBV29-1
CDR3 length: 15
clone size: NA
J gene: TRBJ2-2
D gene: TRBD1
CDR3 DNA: TGCAGCGGACAGGGGTCCGAAAAGGACACCGGGGAGCTGTTTTTT
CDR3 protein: CSGQGSEKDTGELFF

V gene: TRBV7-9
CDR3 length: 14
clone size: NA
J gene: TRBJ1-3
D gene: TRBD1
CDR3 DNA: TGTGCCAGCAGCCTTGGGACAGCCGGAAACACCATATATTTT
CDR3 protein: CASSLGTAGNTIYF

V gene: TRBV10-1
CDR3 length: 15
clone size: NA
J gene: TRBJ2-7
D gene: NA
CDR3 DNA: TGCGCCAGCAGTGATGATAGGGAGTCATCCTACGAGCAGTACTTC
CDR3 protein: CASSDDRESSYEQYF

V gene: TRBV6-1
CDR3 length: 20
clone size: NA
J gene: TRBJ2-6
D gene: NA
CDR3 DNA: TGTGCCAGCAGTGAAGCGGGTTGGGGGCAAACCAACCCCGGGGCCAACGTCCTGACTTTC
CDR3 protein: CASSEAGWGQTNPGANVLTF

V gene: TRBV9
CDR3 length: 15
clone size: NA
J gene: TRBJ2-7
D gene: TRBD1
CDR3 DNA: TGTGCCAGCAGCAGAACCGGGACAGGGGTCTACGAGCAGTACTTC
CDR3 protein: CASSRTGTGVYEQYF

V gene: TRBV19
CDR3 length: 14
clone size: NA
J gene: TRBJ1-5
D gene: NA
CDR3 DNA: TGTGCCAGAAGGCGGGTGGTCATCGATCAGCCCCAGCATTTT
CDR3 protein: CARRRVVIDQPQHF

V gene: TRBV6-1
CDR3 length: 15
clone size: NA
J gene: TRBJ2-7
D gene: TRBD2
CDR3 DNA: TGTGCCAGCAGTGAAAATGCGGGAGGGCCTTACGAGCAGTACTTC
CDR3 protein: CASSENAGGPYEQYF

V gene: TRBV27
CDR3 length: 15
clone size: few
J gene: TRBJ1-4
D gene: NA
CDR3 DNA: TGTGCCAGCAGTGCCTACAGGGCAACTAATGAAAAACTGTTTTTT
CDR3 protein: CASSAYRATNEKLFF

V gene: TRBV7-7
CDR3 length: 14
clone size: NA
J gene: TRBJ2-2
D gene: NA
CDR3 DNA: TGTGCTAGCAGCTTAGTGCGCAACACCGGGGAGCTGTTTTTT
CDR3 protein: CASSLVRNTGELFF

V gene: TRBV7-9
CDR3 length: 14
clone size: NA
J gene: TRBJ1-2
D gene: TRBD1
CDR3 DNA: TGTGCCAGCAGCTCGGTTACAGGGGCACATGGCTACACCTTC
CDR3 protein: CASSSVTGAHGYTF

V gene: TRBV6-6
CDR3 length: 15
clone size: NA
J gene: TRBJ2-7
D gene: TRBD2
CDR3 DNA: TGTGCCAGCAGTTATTCCCGGGACTATAACTACGAGCAGTACTTC
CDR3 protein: CASSYSRDYNYEQYF

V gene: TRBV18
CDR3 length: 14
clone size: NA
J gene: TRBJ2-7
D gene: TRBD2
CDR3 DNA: TGTGCCAGCTCACGTTCGGGACTAGAGTACGAGCAGTACTTC
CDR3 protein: CASSRSGLEYEQYF

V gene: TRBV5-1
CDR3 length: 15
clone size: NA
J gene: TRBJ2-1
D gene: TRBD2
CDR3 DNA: TGCGCCAGCAGCTTGGGTCTAGCGGGAGGTAATGAGCAGTTCTTC
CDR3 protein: CASSLGLAGGNEQFF

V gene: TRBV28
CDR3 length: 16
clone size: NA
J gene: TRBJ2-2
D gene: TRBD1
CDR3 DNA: TGTGCCAGCAGTTCGTCGGGACAGGGGAATATCGGGGAGCTGTTTTTT
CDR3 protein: CASSSSGQGNIGELFF

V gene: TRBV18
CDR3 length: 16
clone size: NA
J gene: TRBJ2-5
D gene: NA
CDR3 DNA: TGTGCCAGCTCACCAATGGCTAGCTCCAACCAAGAGACCCAGTACTTC
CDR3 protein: CASSPMASSNQETQYF

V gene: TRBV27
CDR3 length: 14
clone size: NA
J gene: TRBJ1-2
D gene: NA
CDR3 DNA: TGTGCCAGCAGTCCACAGGGACAAAACTATGGCTACACCTTC
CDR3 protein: CASSPQGQNYGYTF

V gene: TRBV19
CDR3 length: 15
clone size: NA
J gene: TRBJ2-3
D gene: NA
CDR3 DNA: TGTGCCAGTAGTTCGGCGGAGAGGGCAGGAGATACGCAGTATTTT
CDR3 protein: CASSSAERAGDTQYF

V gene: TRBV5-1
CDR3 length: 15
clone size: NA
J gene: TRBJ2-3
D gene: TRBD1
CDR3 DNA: TGCGCCAGCAGCCCAGCAGGGGGCGCGGGAGATACGCAGTATTTT
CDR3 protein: CASSPAGGAGDTQYF

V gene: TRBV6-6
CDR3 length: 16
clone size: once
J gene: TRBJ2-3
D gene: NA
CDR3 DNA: TGTGCCAGCAGTTACGATCTAGCGCCTAGCACAGATACGCAGTATTTT
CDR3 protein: CASSYDLAPSTDTQYF

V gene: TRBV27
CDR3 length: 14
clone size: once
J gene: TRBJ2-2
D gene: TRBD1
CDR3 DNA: TGTGCCAGCAGACAGGGGGGTTGGACCGGGGAGCTGTTTTTT
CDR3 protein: CASRQGGWTGELFF

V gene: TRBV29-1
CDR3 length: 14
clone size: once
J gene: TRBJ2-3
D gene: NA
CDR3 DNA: TGCAGCGTTGTACAGGGCCCTAGCACAGATACGCAGTATTTT
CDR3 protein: CSVVQGPSTDTQYF

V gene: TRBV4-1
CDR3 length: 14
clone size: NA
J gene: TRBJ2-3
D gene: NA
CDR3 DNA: TGCGCCAGCAGCCAAGGGAGGCGCACAGATACGCAGTATTTT
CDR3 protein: CASSQGRRTDTQYF

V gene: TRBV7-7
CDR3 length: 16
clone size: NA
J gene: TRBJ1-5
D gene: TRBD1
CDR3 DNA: TGTGCTAGCAGCTTAGTATTAGGGGGCAATCGTCAGCCCCAGCATTTT
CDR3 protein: CASSLVLGGNRQPQHF

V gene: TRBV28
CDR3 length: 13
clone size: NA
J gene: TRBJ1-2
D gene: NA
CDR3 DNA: TGTGCCAGCAGCCGAGGACTTACCTATGGCTACACCTTC
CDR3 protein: CASSRGLTYGYTF

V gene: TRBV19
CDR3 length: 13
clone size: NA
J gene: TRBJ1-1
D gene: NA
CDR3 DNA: TGTGCCAGTAGTATCACCGGGGACACTGAAGCTTTCTTT
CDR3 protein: CASSITGDTEAFF

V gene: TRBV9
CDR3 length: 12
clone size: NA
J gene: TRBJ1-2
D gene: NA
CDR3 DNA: TGTGCCAGCAGCGCCCCAGGGAAAGGCTACACCTTC
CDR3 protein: CASSAPGKGYTF

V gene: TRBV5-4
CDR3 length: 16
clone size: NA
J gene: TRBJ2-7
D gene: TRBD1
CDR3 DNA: TGTGCCAGCAGCTTGCCCGGCCGGACAGGGTACTACGAGCAGTACTTC
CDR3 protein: CASSLPGRTGYYEQYF

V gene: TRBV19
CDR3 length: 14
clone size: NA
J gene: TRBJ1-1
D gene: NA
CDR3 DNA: TGTGCCAGTAGGATTACAGGGTTATTACCTGAAGCTTTCTTT
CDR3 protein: CASRITGLLPEAFF

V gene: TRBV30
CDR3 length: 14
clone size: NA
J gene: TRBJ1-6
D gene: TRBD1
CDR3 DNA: TGTGCCTGGAGTCGGGACAGGGCCAATTCACCCCTCCACTTT
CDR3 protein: CAWSRDRANSPLHF

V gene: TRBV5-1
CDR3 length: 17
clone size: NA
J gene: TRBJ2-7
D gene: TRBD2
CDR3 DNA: TGCGCCAGCAGCTTGTCACTAGCGGGGGTATCAGCCTACGAGCAGTACTTC
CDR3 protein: CASSLSLAGVSAYEQYF

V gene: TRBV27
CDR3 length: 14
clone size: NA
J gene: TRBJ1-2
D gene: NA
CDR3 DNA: TGTGCCAGCAGTTTAGGAATAGGGGACTATGGCTACACCTTC
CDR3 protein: CASSLGIGDYGYTF